The sequence of this TCR beta chain was determined in a study of CD8+CD57+ T cells in acquired aplastic anemia (dated by TCRdb to about 2018). Describing the broader study: A mean of approximately 3 ug of DNA, ranging from roughly 0.19 to 27.4 ug, was extracted from sorted CD4+ and CD8+ cells. CD8+CD57+ expansion was defined as a frequency above the mean frequency observed in healthy subjects.

What the research found in general, with its limitations: Patients and healthy controls showed no significant difference in CD8+ Simpson's diversity (P=0.060). About 28 CD8+ CDR3 sequences were found in both patients and controls but appeared to be highly expressed in patients and within the immunodominant clones of the patients.

This clonotype was seen only a few times. Its antigen is currently not known. No clone much larger than this one lies a single base away; base qualities are absent. Here V drops 4 bases and J drops 5 bases, and the junction holds 4 bases not matched to any gene. The CDR3 sequence holds 14 residues, the cysteine and phenylalanine included. The entry retains the CDR3 DNA only, 42 bases that are in frame from base 1. CDR1 and CDR2, per the germline V gene (reference sequence), are GTSNPN and SVGIG. Patients chosen for sequencing had shown expansion of CD8+CD57+ cells by flow cytometry. All patients had severe acquired aplastic anemia diagnosed by International Study of Aplastic Anemia and Agranulocytosis and Camitta criteria. No therapy had been received by the patients at the time of blood sampling. In this study, sorted CD4+ and CD8+ T cells from the blood of healthy subjects and of severe aplastic anemia patients had their TCR repertoires deep-sequenced. Patients were enrolled in the USA under clinicaltrials.gov protocols 00001620, 01623167, 00001397, 00071045, 00081523 and 00961064. Ficoll-Paque density gradient centrifugation was used to isolate peripheral blood mononuclear cells. Before DNA was extracted, CD4+ and CD8+ T cells were sorted using either FACS or magnetic beads.

Genomic DNA was used as template for profiling of TCR beta VDJ combinations and CDR3 sequences. An Illumina HiSeq 2000 was the platform used for TCR repertoire sequencing. In the source study's methods: Repertoire assessment relied on Simpson's diversity index, CDR3 size and DJ length profiles, and TRBV/TRBJ rearrangement plots. The most abundant DNA sequence in the deep sequencing data was taken as the immunodominant clone. CDR3 amino acid sequences were checked for sharing between subjects and were compared against published repertoires and the VDJdb database. TCRdb redid the processing of the public reads, applying fastp at Q25 and MiXCR, and retained in-frame beta chains. Entries are consolidated by CDR3 protein sequence, retaining the most common genes and DNA. The authors' filters were not applied to this entry. The sample table shows under 200,000 distinct CDR3 sequences, and 40% to 50% are seen once. The ten biggest clones cover roughly 30% of the sample.

The chain is encoded by TRBV30 joined to TRBJ2-2; 10 nucleotides in the junction match TRBD1. Source material: sorted CD4+, CD8+, or CD8+CD57+ T cells (not recorded which) from PBMCs. The origin of this receptor is a human donor with aplastic anemia. The CDR3 region has the sequence CAWTRTGGTGELFF. The bases are TGTGCCTGGACCCGGACAGGGGGAACCGGGGAGCTGTTTTTT.